The source of this T cell receptor (beta chain) is a study of blood T cell repertoires in COVID-19. Study background: Samples of COVID-19 (acute and convalescent) were obtained from the United States, Italy and Spain.

Germline V lookup: CDR1 MDHEN, CDR2 SYDVKM. The V end lost 6 bases, the J end lost 0 bases, and 15 bases lay between the germline ends. The CDR3 extends over 16 amino acids. Repertoires were generated with immunoSEQ multiplex PCR, while TCRdb's copy carries only in-frame clones and drops some. The table has about 51,000 clones, less than 95% seen once. The sequencing input was peripheral blood. The source of this sequence is a man aged 50 to 60 with acute or convalescent COVID-19. The V gene is TRBV28, the J gene TRBJ1-5, with D perhaps matching TRBD1 (5 bases). CDR3 in amino acids: CASSGRDYYSNQPQHF. The CDR3 bases are TGTGCCAGCAGCGGCAGGGACTATTATAGCAATCAGCCCCAGCATTTT.